This TCR beta chain was retrieved from a study of CD8 T cells in Susac syndrome. Both CD4+ and CD8+ T cells were negatively isolated, and TEMRA cells underwent FACS enrichment. The RNA input was roughly 0.5 to 1 ug, and it was reverse transcribed with random hexamers. immunoSEQ multiplex PCR amplified TCR beta CDR3 across 54 Vbeta, 13 Jbeta. MiXCR was run by TCRdb on the immunoSEQ multiplex PCR reads, yielding one entry per CDR3 protein. Of 150,000 to 200,000 distinct CDR3 sequences in the sample, approximately 94% were seen once. This clonotype originated in a human donor with multiple sclerosis. Specimen: CD4+ T cells from PBMCs.

The CDR3 DNA sequence: TGTGCCTGGAGTGTGCACTCCTACAATGAGCAGTTCTTC. It yields the protein CAWSVHSYNEQFF. The chain recombines TRBV30 with TRBJ2-1; D is ambiguous. Deletions cut 0 bases from V and 0 bases from J, with 3 bases between. CDR3 size: 13 residues. Germline CDR1 GTSNPN, CDR2 SVGIG (reference sequence). Complete variable domain (other parts from reference TRBV30 and TRBJ2-1): SQTIHQWPATLVQPVGSPLSLECTVEGTSNPNLYWYRQAAGRGLQLLFYSVGIGQISSEVPQNLSASRPQDRQFILSSKKLLLSDSGFYLCAWSVHSYNEQFFGPGTRLTVL.